The entry below describes one T cell receptor beta chain. Its antigen is currently unknown. The read terminates 3 residues before the CDR3 end, so the remaining end is supplied by the germline J gene. The data were obtained in a study of Tregs in tolerant kidney transplant recipients. Study-wide context: The nonmyeloablative bone marrow transplants came from related graft donors, with transient mixed chimerism.

Sequencing was performed with immunoSEQ multiplex PCR; in TCRdb, only in-frame clones are kept and a portion is missing. This sample contains more than 45,000 clones. Unstimulated Tregs (CD4+CD25+CD127-) and CD4+CD25- non-Tregs were sorted from PBMCs. The study, taken as a whole, reports: Biological reproducibility was not directly addressed, but technical replication error appeared minimal. Findings come from small patient numbers and require larger validation.

CDR3 length equals 14 residues. V was pared by 3 bases and J by 5 bases, with 12 bases between. The V gene's germline CDR1 is LNHDA and CDR2 SQIVND (reference sequence). This chain uses TRBV19 with TRBJ2-3, with D tentatively TRBD2 (7 bases). The clonotype was recovered from a human donor who received a combined kidney and bone marrow transplant. Material: CD4+ T cells from blood, obtained before the transplant. The CDR3 sequence is CASSIRGGEDTQYF. Incomplete CDR3 DNA: TGTGCCAGTAGTATTAGAGGGGGGGAAGATACG. The full variable domain, completed using reference TRBV19 and TRBJ2-3, is DGGITQSPKYLFRKEGQNVTLSCEQNLNHDAMYWYRQDPGQGLRLIYYSQIVNDFQKGDIAEGYSVSREKKESFPLTVTSAQKNPTAFYLCASSIRGGEDTQYFGPGTRLTVL.